This T cell receptor (beta chain) was recovered during a study of regulatory T cells in long-lasting Graves disease. V lost 6 bases to trimming and J lost 1 base; unmatched junction nucleotides: 6. CDR1 MNHNS and CDR2 SASEGT come from the germline V gene. This CDR3 region has 15 residues. Researchers made TCR beta libraries by using iRepertoire HTBI primers and running Arm-PCR on CDR3 regions. From the multiplex PCR reads, TCRdb called clonotypes with MiXCR, one entry per CDR3 protein. The sample holds approximately 350,000 distinct CDR3 sequences, 15% to 20% seen once. As to time point: newly diagnosed GD, antithyroid drugs for less than 3 months. The TCR library was prepared using RNA isolated from PBMCs. These data were also filed under a second study, of T cells in Graves' hyperthyroidism and ophthalmopathy.

The TCR sequence derives from a man aged 40-49 years with Graves disease. The sequenced sample was peripheral blood mononuclear cells (PBMCs), obtained at new diagnosis, from a patient treated with antithyroid drugs. The chain combines TRBV6-1 with TRBJ2-5; TRBD1 matches 9 bases. CDR3: CASRRQGVLQETQYF. The DNA of the CDR3 is TGTGCCAGCAGACGACAGGGGGTCCTCCAAGAGACCCAGTACTTC.